The rows below give T cell receptor beta chains drawn from one sample of a study of T cell changes during pregnancy in multiple sclerosis. Some clones are missing from TCRdb's copy, which holds only in-frame ones; the method was immunoSEQ multiplex PCR. The repertoire holds some 30,000 clones, with approximately 89% as singletons. The sequenced sample was CD8+ T cells from peripheral blood mononuclear cells, obtained after pregnancy. These receptors originate from a female donor with multiple sclerosis, enrolled in a pregnancy study. Both conserved end residues are part of each CDR3. Each record gives: CDR3 protein, CDR3 DNA, clone size, V gene, D gene, J gene. The D gene is left open where the match is weak. Clone sizes are given selectively: once, few, many, or a class where the clone is expanded.

CDR3: CASSSPHRDTYTGELFF
DNA: TGTGCCAGCAGCTCCCCCCATCGGGACACATACACCGGGGAGCTGTTTTTT
size: .
V: TRBV11-2
D: .
J: TRBJ2-2

CDR3: CASSLEGLAGETQYF
DNA: TGCGCCAGCAGCCTAGAGGGACTAGCGGGGGAGACCCAGTACTTC
size: .
V: TRBV4-3
D: TRBD2
J: TRBJ2-5

CDR3: CASGFGLNYGYTF
DNA: TGTGCTAGTGGTTTTGGGCTGAACTATGGCTACACCTTC
size: .
V: TRBV12-5
D: .
J: TRBJ1-2

CDR3: CASSYEISWGGTEAFF
DNA: TGTGCCAGCAGTTACGAAATAAGCTGGGGAGGTACTGAAGCTTTCTTT
size: .
V: TRBV6-5
D: .
J: TRBJ1-1

CDR3: CSVEGQGTYNEQFF
DNA: TGCAGCGTTGAGGGACAGGGGACGTACAATGAGCAGTTCTTC
size: .
V: TRBV29-1
D: TRBD1
J: TRBJ2-1

CDR3: CASSQLAGESYEQYF
DNA: TGCGCCAGCAGCCAACTAGCGGGTGAGTCCTACGAGCAGTACTTC
size: medium-sized
V: TRBV4-3
D: TRBD2
J: TRBJ2-7

CDR3: CASSSRQGPQETQYF
DNA: TGTGCCAGCAGCTCTCGACAGGGGCCCCAAGAGACCCAGTACTTC
size: .
V: TRBV11-3
D: TRBD1
J: TRBJ2-5

CDR3: CASSGSGGPTDTQYF
DNA: TGTGCCAGCAGTGGGTCGGGAGGGCCCACAGATACGCAGTATTTT
size: medium-sized
V: TRBV6-4
D: TRBD2
J: TRBJ2-3

CDR3: CASSGLRGYGNTIYF
DNA: TGTGCCAGCAGCGGACTCAGGGGTTATGGAAACACCATATATTTT
size: .
V: TRBV9
D: .
J: TRBJ1-3

CDR3: CASSLTDPYEQYF
DNA: TGTGCCAGCAGCTTAACAGACCCCTACGAGCAGTACTTC
size: .
V: TRBV7-2
D: .
J: TRBJ2-7

CDR3: CASSFSGSSYNEQFF
DNA: TGTGCCAGCAGTTTTAGCGGGAGCTCCTACAATGAGCAGTTCTTC
size: .
V: TRBV6-4
D: TRBD2
J: TRBJ2-1

CDR3: CASSLTATREGRVTGELFF
DNA: TGTGCCAGCAGCCTCACCGCCACGCGGGAGGGCCGAGTAACCGGGGAGCTGTTTTTT
size: .
V: TRBV7-9
D: TRBD2
J: TRBJ2-2

CDR3: CASSLSRVEKLFF
DNA: TGTGCCAGCAGTTTATCTAGAGTTGAAAAACTGTTTTTT
size: .
V: TRBV27
D: .
J: TRBJ1-4

CDR3: CSVGQAFSSYEQYF
DNA: TGCAGCGTTGGACAGGCCTTTAGCTCCTACGAGCAGTACTTC
size: once
V: TRBV29-1
D: .
J: TRBJ2-7

CDR3: CASSDSGGTTDTQYF
DNA: TGTGCCAGCAGTGACTCAGGAGGGACCACAGATACGCAGTATTTT
size: .
V: TRBV6-4
D: .
J: TRBJ2-3

CDR3: CSVATGAVYEQYF
DNA: TGCAGCGTTGCGACAGGGGCCGTCTACGAGCAGTACTTC
size: .
V: TRBV29-1
D: TRBD1
J: TRBJ2-7

CDR3: CASSYSPRVGNTIYF
DNA: TGTGCCAGCAGTTACAGTCCCAGGGTTGGAAACACCATATATTTT
size: .
V: TRBV6-6
D: .
J: TRBJ1-3

CDR3: CASSPRLAYEQYF
DNA: TGTGCCAGCAGCCCCCGGCTAGCCTACGAGCAGTACTTC
size: once
V: TRBV5-6
D: .
J: TRBJ2-7

CDR3: CASGAREGGPYEQYF
DNA: TGTGCTAGTGGTGCCCGGGAGGGGGGACCCTACGAGCAGTACTTC
size: .
V: TRBV12-5
D: TRBD2
J: TRBJ2-7

CDR3: CASSPIRDLRELYNEQFF
DNA: TGCGCCAGCAGCCCAATCCGGGATTTGCGGGAGCTCTACAATGAGCAGTTCTTC
size: .
V: TRBV4-1
D: TRBD2
J: TRBJ2-1

CDR3: CASSTQGTSYEQYF
DNA: TGTGCCAGCAGTACCCAGGGCACCTCCTACGAGCAGTACTTC
size: .
V: TRBV27
D: .
J: TRBJ2-7

CDR3: CSVEPGQGTETQYF
DNA: TGCAGCGTTGAACCGGGACAGGGAACGGAGACCCAGTACTTC
size: .
V: TRBV29-1
D: TRBD1
J: TRBJ2-5

CDR3: CASSLDPGEGTDTQYF
DNA: TGTGCCAGCAGCTTAGATCCGGGAGAGGGTACAGATACGCAGTATTTT
size: .
V: TRBV7-2
D: .
J: TRBJ2-3

CDR3: CATSTPTSGSINEQFF
DNA: TGTGCCACCAGCACCCCCACTAGCGGGAGCATCAATGAGCAGTTCTTC
size: .
V: TRBV15
D: TRBD2
J: TRBJ2-1

CDR3: CASSLDPGTGYGYTF
DNA: TGTGCCAGCAGCTTGGATCCCGGGACAGGATATGGCTACACCTTC
size: .
V: TRBV5-4
D: TRBD1
J: TRBJ1-2

CDR3: CASSTLTSGSYNEQFF
DNA: TGTGCCAGCAGCACTCTGACTAGCGGGAGTTACAATGAGCAGTTCTTC
size: .
V: TRBV9
D: TRBD2
J: TRBJ2-1

CDR3: CASSQDREGQETQYF
DNA: TGTGCCAGCAGCCAAGATCGGGAGGGCCAAGAGACCCAGTACTTC
size: .
V: TRBV4-2
D: TRBD2
J: TRBJ2-5

CDR3: CASSLLGQDNQPQHF
DNA: TGCGCCAGCAGCTTGTTAGGCCAGGATAATCAGCCCCAGCATTTT
size: .
V: TRBV5-1
D: .
J: TRBJ1-5

CDR3: CASSESEGLHEQYF
DNA: TGTGCCAGTAGTGAGTCCGAGGGCCTCCACGAGCAGTACTTC
size: .
V: TRBV19
D: .
J: TRBJ2-7